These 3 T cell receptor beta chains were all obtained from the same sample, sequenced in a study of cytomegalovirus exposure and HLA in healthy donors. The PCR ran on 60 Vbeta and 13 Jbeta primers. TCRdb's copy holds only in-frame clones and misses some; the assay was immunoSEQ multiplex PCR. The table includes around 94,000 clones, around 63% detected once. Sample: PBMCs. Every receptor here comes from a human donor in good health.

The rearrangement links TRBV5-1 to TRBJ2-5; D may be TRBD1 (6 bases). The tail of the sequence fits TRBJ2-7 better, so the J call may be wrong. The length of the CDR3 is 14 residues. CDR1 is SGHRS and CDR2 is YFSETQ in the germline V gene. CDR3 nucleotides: TGCGCCAGCAGCCAGGGGACCGGCTCCTACGAGCAGTACTTC. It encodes CASSQGTGSYEQYF.

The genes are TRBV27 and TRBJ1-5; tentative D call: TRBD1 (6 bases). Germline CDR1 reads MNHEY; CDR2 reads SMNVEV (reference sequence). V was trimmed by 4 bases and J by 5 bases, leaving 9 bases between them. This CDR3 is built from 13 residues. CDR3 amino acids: CASSWGQDQPQHF. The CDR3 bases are TGTGCCAGCAGTTGGGGGCAGGATCAGCCCCAGCATTTT.

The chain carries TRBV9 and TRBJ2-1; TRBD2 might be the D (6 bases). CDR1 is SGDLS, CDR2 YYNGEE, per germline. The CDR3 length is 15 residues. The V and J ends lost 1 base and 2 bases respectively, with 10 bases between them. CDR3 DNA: TGTGCCAGCAGCGTAAGGCGGGACGCCTACAATGAGCAGTTCTTC. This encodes CASSVRRDAYNEQFF.